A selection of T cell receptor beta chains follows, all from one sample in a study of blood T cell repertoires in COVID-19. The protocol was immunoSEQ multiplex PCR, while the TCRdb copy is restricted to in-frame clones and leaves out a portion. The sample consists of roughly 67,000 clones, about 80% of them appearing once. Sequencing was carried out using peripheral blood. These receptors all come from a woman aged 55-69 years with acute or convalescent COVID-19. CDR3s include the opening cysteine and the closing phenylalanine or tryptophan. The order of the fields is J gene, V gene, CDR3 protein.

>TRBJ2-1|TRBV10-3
CAISARAVAGGWGEQFF
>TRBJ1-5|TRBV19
CASMPDRLNQPQHF
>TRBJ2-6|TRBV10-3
CAISAARQVSGANVLTF
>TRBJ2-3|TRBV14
CASSQVIAVTDTQYF
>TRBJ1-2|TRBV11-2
CASSLTPGANYGYTF
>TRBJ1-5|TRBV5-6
CASSFRQGLEQPQHF
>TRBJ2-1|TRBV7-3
CASSLTGGIHNEQFF
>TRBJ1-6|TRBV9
CASSVGTGANSPLHF
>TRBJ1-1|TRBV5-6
CASSLGQVNTEAFF
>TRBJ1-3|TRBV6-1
CASRSPSSGNTIYF
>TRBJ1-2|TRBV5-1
CASSSDGVIGYTF
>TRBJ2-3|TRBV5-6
CASQLGGASGDTDTQYF
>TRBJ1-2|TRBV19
CASSIQGSYGYTF
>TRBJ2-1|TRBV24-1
CATSAKASGPHNEQFF
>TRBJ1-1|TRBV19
CASSSSGGVNTEAFF
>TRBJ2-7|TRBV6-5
CASSYSGTEQLYEQYF
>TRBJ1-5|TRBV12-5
CASGLTAPGTGAYQPQHF
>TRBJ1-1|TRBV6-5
CASSYVGGTEAFF
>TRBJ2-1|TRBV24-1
CATSRDRVSDEQFF
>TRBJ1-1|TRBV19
CASSMQDGTEAFF
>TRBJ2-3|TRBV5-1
CASSRDGGGPNTQYF
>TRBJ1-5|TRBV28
CASSLGGINQPQHF
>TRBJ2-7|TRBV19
CASSTRTPGEQYF
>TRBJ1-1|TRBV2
CATGVDTEAFF
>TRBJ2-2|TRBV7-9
CASSQGSAGTGELFF
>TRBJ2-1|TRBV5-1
CASSLRQGGEQFF
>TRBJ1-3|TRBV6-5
CASRSGQGSGNTIYF
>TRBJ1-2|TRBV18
CASSPPAGTGGDGYTF
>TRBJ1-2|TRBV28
CASSLWGAGYGYTF
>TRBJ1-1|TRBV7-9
CASSLDGTDGAFF
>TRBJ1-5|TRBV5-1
CASSLEGRGQGQPQHF
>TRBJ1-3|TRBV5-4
CASSYKFRVASGNTIYF
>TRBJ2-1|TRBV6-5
CASTEGVGRGNEQFF
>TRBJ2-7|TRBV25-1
CASSEPGQRAYEQYF
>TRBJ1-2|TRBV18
CASSPLDRVGYGYTF
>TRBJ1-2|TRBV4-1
CASSQVEGTPLLDTF
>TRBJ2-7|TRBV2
CASSPRTGGFPEQYF
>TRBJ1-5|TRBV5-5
CASSFTGYSNQPQHF
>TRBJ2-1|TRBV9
CASSVTTGQRGAHNEQFF